These T cell receptor beta chains were read from a single sample in a study of blood T cell repertoires in COVID-19. Measured with immunoSEQ multiplex PCR; TCRdb has only the in-frame clones, and not every one. This sample has some 280,000 clones, with approximately 88% found just once. Sample: peripheral blood. The receptors derive from a woman aged 40-49 years who had recovered from COVID-19. The CDR3 runs from the conserved cysteine through the conserved F or W. Fields, in order: clone size, J gene, D gene, V gene, CDR3 DNA, CDR3 protein. The D gene is left open where the match is weak. Clone size is shown for a subset of rows, as once, few, many or a class of expanded clone.

abundance: NA
j_gene: TRBJ2-7
d_gene: NA
v_gene: TRBV6-4
CDR3nt: TGTGCCAGCAGTGACCTCACTGACCCGACATCCTACGAGCAGTACTTC
CDR3aa: CASSDLTDPTSYEQYF

abundance: NA
j_gene: TRBJ1-1
d_gene: TRBD1
v_gene: TRBV6-6
CDR3nt: TGTGCCAGCAGACCTACAGGGGGCACTGAAGCTTTCTTT
CDR3aa: CASRPTGGTEAFF

abundance: NA
j_gene: TRBJ1-5
d_gene: NA
v_gene: TRBV5-8
CDR3nt: TGTGCCAGCAGCTTCACTGGGCACAAGGCCCCACAGGTCAATCAGCCCCAGCATTTT
CDR3aa: CASSFTGHKAPQVNQPQHF

abundance: NA
j_gene: TRBJ1-5
d_gene: NA
v_gene: TRBV12-3/TRBV12-4
CDR3nt: TGTGCCAGCAGTTTCTTAGAAAATCAGCCCCAGCATTTT
CDR3aa: CASSFLENQPQHF

abundance: NA
j_gene: TRBJ2-1
d_gene: TRBD2
v_gene: TRBV13
CDR3nt: TGTGCCAGCAGCTTAGGTTACCTAGCGGGAGGTTGGGATCCCTACAATGAGCAGTTCTTC
CDR3aa: CASSLGYLAGGWDPYNEQFF

abundance: NA
j_gene: TRBJ2-7
d_gene: NA
v_gene: TRBV21-1
CDR3nt: TGTGCCAGCAGCGGCCGTGAGGGAGAGCCATACGAGCAGTACTTC
CDR3aa: CASSGREGEPYEQYF

abundance: NA
j_gene: TRBJ1-6
d_gene: NA
v_gene: TRBV27
CDR3nt: TGTGCCAGCAGGCCCGCGGGGCAGGTCAATTCACCCCTCCACTTT
CDR3aa: CASRPAGQVNSPLHF

abundance: NA
j_gene: TRBJ2-3
d_gene: NA
v_gene: TRBV6-5
CDR3nt: TGTGCCAGCAGCCCGGGGGGCACAGATACGCAGTATTTT
CDR3aa: CASSPGGTDTQYF

abundance: NA
j_gene: TRBJ2-5
d_gene: TRBD2
v_gene: TRBV30
CDR3nt: TGTGCCTGGGCCGGGGGGAGGGACGAGACCCAGTACTTC
CDR3aa: CAWAGGRDETQYF

abundance: NA
j_gene: TRBJ1-4
d_gene: NA
v_gene: TRBV9
CDR3nt: TGTGCCAGCAGCGTAGGTGGGGCTGCAACTAATGAAAAACTGTTTTTT
CDR3aa: CASSVGGAATNEKLFF

abundance: NA
j_gene: TRBJ2-2
d_gene: NA
v_gene: TRBV4-1
CDR3nt: TGCGCCAGCAGCCAAGAACGGGTCTCAAACACCGGGGAGCTGTTTTTT
CDR3aa: CASSQERVSNTGELFF

abundance: NA
j_gene: TRBJ2-5
d_gene: NA
v_gene: TRBV9
CDR3nt: TGTGCCATTACCCGACCGGGGGACCAAGAGACCCAGTACTTC
CDR3aa: CAITRPGDQETQYF

abundance: NA
j_gene: TRBJ2-3
d_gene: TRBD2
v_gene: TRBV18
CDR3nt: TGTGCCAGCTCACGGACTAGCGGGATGGAGGATACGCAGTATTTT
CDR3aa: CASSRTSGMEDTQYF

abundance: NA
j_gene: TRBJ2-3
d_gene: TRBD1
v_gene: TRBV11-3
CDR3nt: TGTGCCAGCCTGAGGGGACAGAGCACAGATACGCAGTATTTT
CDR3aa: CASLRGQSTDTQYF

abundance: NA
j_gene: TRBJ2-2
d_gene: TRBD1
v_gene: TRBV11-2
CDR3nt: TGTGCCAGCAGCTTAGTGGCTGGGACAGGTCACACCGGGGAGCTGTTTTTT
CDR3aa: CASSLVAGTGHTGELFF

abundance: NA
j_gene: TRBJ1-2
d_gene: NA
v_gene: TRBV28
CDR3nt: TGTGCCAGCAGCCCAATTGGGTTAGGGGAAGGCTACACCTTC
CDR3aa: CASSPIGLGEGYTF

abundance: NA
j_gene: TRBJ1-5
d_gene: NA
v_gene: TRBV6-5
CDR3nt: TGTGCCAGCAGTTATGACAACCGCCCAAATCAGCCCCAGCATTTT
CDR3aa: CASSYDNRPNQPQHF

abundance: NA
j_gene: TRBJ2-6
d_gene: NA
v_gene: TRBV5-1
CDR3nt: TGCGCCAGCAGCTTGTTGGGCAGGGGATCTGGGGCCAACGTCCTGACTTTC
CDR3aa: CASSLLGRGSGANVLTF

abundance: few
j_gene: TRBJ1-6
d_gene: TRBD1
v_gene: TRBV28
CDR3nt: TGTGCCAGCAGTTTATCGGACAGGCAAAATTCACCCCTCCACTTT
CDR3aa: CASSLSDRQNSPLHF